This T cell receptor (beta chain) was sequenced during a study of monozygotic twins with inflammatory bowel disease. The CDR3 runs to 13 residues. From germline, CDR1 is MDHEN and CDR2 SYDVKM. TCRdb reprocessed the 5' RACE reads and reports one entry per CDR3 protein, with no DNA. The sample table sets out 300,000 to 350,000 distinct CDR3 sequences. This TCR came from a human donor with ulcerative colitis or Crohn's disease, or a healthy co-twin of an affected twin (not recorded which). The chain carries TRBV28 and TRBJ1-1. Source material: blood. This chain's CDR3 is CASSFTLGTEAFF. Complete variable domain (other parts from reference TRBV28 and TRBJ1-1): DVKVTQSSRYLVKRTGEKVFLECVQDMDHENMFWYRQDPGLGLRLIYFSYDVKMKEKGDIPEGYSVSREKKERFSLILESASTNQTSMYLCASSFTLGTEAFFGQGTRLTVV.